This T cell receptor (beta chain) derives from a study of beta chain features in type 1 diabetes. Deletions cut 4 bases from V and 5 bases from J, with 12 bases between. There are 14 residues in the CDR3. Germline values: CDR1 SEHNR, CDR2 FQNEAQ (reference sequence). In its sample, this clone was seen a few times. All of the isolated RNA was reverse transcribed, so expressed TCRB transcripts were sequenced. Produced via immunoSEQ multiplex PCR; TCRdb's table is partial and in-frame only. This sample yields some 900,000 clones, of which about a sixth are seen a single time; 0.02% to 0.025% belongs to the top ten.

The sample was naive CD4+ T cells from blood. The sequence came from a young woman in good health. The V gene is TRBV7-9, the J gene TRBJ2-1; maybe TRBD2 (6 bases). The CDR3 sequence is CASSSTGLHNEQFF. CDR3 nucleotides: TGTGCCAGCAGCTCCACGGGACTCCACAATGAGCAGTTCTTC.